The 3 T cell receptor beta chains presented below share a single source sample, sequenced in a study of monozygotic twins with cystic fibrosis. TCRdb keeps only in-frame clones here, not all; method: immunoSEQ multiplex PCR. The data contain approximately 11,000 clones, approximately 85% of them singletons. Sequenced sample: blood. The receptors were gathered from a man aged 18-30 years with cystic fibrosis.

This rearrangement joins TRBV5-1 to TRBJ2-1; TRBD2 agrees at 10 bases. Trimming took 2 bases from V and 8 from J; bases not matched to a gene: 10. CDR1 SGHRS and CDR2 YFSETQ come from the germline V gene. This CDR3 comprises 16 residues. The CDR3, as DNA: TGCGCCAGCAGCTTATTGACTAGCGGGTTGGGGGATGAGCAGTTCTTC. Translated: CASSLLTSGLGDEQFF.

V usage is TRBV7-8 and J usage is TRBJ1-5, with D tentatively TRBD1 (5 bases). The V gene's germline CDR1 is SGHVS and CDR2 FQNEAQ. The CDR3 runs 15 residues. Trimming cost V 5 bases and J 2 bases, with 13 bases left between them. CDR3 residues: CASSLFRDGNQPQHF. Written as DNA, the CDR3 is TGTGCCAGCAGCCTTTTCCGGGACGGCAATCAGCCCCAGCATTTT.

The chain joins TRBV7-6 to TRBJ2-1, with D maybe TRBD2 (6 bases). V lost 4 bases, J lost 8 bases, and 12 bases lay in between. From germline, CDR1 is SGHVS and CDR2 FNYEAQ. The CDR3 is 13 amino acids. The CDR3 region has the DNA TGTGCCAGCAGCTCCGTCTCTAGCGATGAGCAGTTCTTC. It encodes CASSSVSSDEQFF. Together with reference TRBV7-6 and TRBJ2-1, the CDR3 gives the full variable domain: GAGVSQSPRYKVTKRGQDVALRCDPISGHVSLYWYRQALGQGPEFLTYFNYEAQQDKSGLPNDRFSAERPEGSISTLTIQRTEQRDSAMYRCASSSVSSDEQFFGPGTRLTVL.